This is a list of T cell receptor beta chains from one sample in a study of cytomegalovirus exposure and HLA in healthy donors. The repertoire was sequenced with immunoSEQ multiplex PCR; TCRdb's copy has only in-frame clones and lacks some. The sample has some 160,000 clones, 60% to 80% seen once. Sequencing was carried out using PBMCs. These receptors came from a man aged 45-65 years in good health and CMV-seropositive. CDR3s include the opening cysteine and the closing phenylalanine or tryptophan. The D gene is left open where the match is weak. Clone sizes are given selectively: once, few, many, or a class where the clone is expanded.

D gene: TRBD1
clone size: few
J gene: TRBJ2-2
V gene: TRBV30
CDR3 DNA: TGTGCCTGGAGTGTATGGGGACAGGGGTTGACCGGGGAGCTGTTTTTT
CDR3 protein: CAWSVWGQGLTGELFF

D gene: -
clone size: once
J gene: TRBJ1-1
V gene: TRBV4-2
CDR3 DNA: TGTGCCAGCAGCCAAGAAACATTTTCGGGCACTGAAGCTTTCTTT
CDR3 protein: CASSQETFSGTEAFF

D gene: TRBD1
clone size: few
J gene: TRBJ2-3
V gene: TRBV29-1
CDR3 DNA: TGCAGCGGCCCGGACAGGGTCGAAGATACGCAGTATTTT
CDR3 protein: CSGPDRVEDTQYF

D gene: TRBD2
clone size: -
J gene: TRBJ2-1
V gene: TRBV6-5
CDR3 DNA: TGTGCCAGCGCCTTTAGCGGGAGAAGGCACAATGAGCAGTTCTTC
CDR3 protein: CASAFSGRRHNEQFF

D gene: TRBD1
clone size: -
J gene: TRBJ2-7
V gene: TRBV19
CDR3 DNA: TGTGAAGAAACAGGGGCCTACGAGCAGTACTTC
CDR3 protein: CEETGAYEQYF

D gene: -
clone size: -
J gene: TRBJ2-3
V gene: TRBV7-3
CDR3 DNA: TGTGCCAGCAGCCAGTCTGCCGGGACTTTTAGCACAGATACGCAGTATTTT
CDR3 protein: CASSQSAGTFSTDTQYF

D gene: -
clone size: -
J gene: TRBJ2-7
V gene: TRBV30
CDR3 DNA: TGTGCCTGGAGTGTCGGGACAACCTACGAGCAGTACTTC
CDR3 protein: CAWSVGTTYEQYF

D gene: TRBD1
clone size: once
J gene: TRBJ1-5
V gene: TRBV6-5
CDR3 DNA: TGTGCCAGCAGCCCTACAGGGGGTACTCTGCCCCAGCATTTT
CDR3 protein: CASSPTGGTLPQHF

D gene: TRBD2
clone size: -
J gene: TRBJ2-3
V gene: TRBV4-2
CDR3 DNA: TGTGCCAGCAGCCAAGAGGCCGGGGGGGGGCCCCCAGATACGCAGTATTTT
CDR3 protein: CASSQEAGGGPPDTQYF

D gene: -
clone size: -
J gene: TRBJ2-5
V gene: TRBV5-1
CDR3 DNA: TGCGCCAGCAGCTTGGCCCCCGGGTCAGAGACCCAGTACTTC
CDR3 protein: CASSLAPGSETQYF

D gene: -
clone size: -
J gene: TRBJ2-3
V gene: TRBV4-3
CDR3 DNA: TGCGCCAGCAGCCAATGGGGACTTACGACGACGGATACGCAGTATTTT
CDR3 protein: CASSQWGLTTTDTQYF